This is a list of T cell receptor beta chains from one sample in a study of identical twins. TCRdb passed the 5' RACE reads through MiXCR, listing each CDR3 protein once. The table shows 1.5 million to 2 million distinct CDR3 sequences, with under 35% occurring only once. Sequenced: cord blood. The receptors were gathered from a newborn girl in good health. Each CDR3 is given with its conserved first and last residue. D genes are given only for firm matches. Rows may omit the clone size; those that give it use once, few, many or a size class.

TRBD1	-	TRBJ2-7	TRBV27	TGTGCCAGCAGTCCCCCCTGGGGACAGAGGTACGAGCAGTACTTC	CASSPPWGQRYEQYF
TRBD2	-	TRBJ2-7	TRBV4-1	TGCGCCAGCAGCCAAGTTAAAGCGGGACTAAGCTCCTACAATGAGCAGTACTTC	CASSQVKAGLSSYNEQYF
TRBD1	-	TRBJ2-3	TRBV7-8	TGTGCCAGCAGCTCAGTGAGCTACAGGGGGCCAGATACGCAGTATTTT	CASSSVSYRGPDTQYF
-	many	TRBJ2-3	TRBV7-2	TGTGCCAGCAGACGAGTAAGGCGAAGCACAGATACGCAGTATTTT	CASRRVRRSTDTQYF
-	few	TRBJ2-3	TRBV20-1	TGCAGTGCTAGAGCAACTAGCAGAGATACGCAGTATTTT	CSARATSRDTQYF
TRBD2	-	TRBJ2-7	TRBV30	TGTGCCTCCGTAGCGGGGGGGCCCTACGAGCAGTACTTC	CASVAGGPYEQYF
-	few	TRBJ1-1	TRBV5-1	TGTGCCAGCAGCTTATATCAGGGGAACACTGAAGCTTTCTTT	CASSLYQGNTEAFF
TRBD1	once	TRBJ1-1	TRBV6-5	TGTGCAGGTCGGACAGGGGAATGGGACACTGAAGCTTTCTTT	CAGRTGEWDTEAFF
TRBD1	-	TRBJ2-5	TRBV28	TGTGCCAGCAGTTTACCCAGGGGGCGAGGGGCGACCCAGTACTTC	CASSLPRGRGATQYF
TRBD2	-	TRBJ2-3	TRBV5-1	TGCGCCAGCAGCTTATCTAGCGGGGGGTCCACAGATACGCAGTATTTT	CASSLSSGGSTDTQYF
-	-	TRBJ1-1	TRBV6-1	TGTGCCAGCAACCCTTTTTACCAGAACACTGAAGCTTTCTTT	CASNPFYQNTEAFF
TRBD2	few	TRBJ2-4	TRBV20-1	TGCAGTGCTAGACCGCCAGCGGGAGGGTCCTTTAGGCAGTACTTC	CSARPPAGGSFRQYF
-	-	TRBJ2-1	TRBV5-6	TGTGCCAGCAGCTTTGGGCAGTTCAGCTCCTACAATGAGCAGTTCTTC	CASSFGQFSSYNEQFF
TRBD1	-	TRBJ2-7	TRBV6-2/TRBV6-3	TGTGCCAGCAGCCGGGACAGGGGGAAATACGAGCAGTACTTC	CASSRDRGKYEQYF
-	-	TRBJ2-7	TRBV7-2	TGTGCCAGCAGCTTCACCGGGACCGCCTCCTACGAGCAGTACTTC	CASSFTGTASYEQYF
-	-	TRBJ2-1	TRBV7-9	TGTGCCAGCAGCTTAGAATGGCAGCTTCGCTCCTACGAGCAGTTCTTC	CASSLEWQLRSYEQFF
-	-	TRBJ2-2	TRBV21-1	TGTGCCAGCAGCAAAGTGGGGGCCGACAGGGCCGACACCGGGGAGCTGTTTTTT	CASSKVGADRADTGELFF
TRBD2	-	TRBJ2-5	TRBV2	TGTGCCAGCAGTGTCGGGACTAGCGGTTTCCAAGAGACCCAGTACTTC	CASSVGTSGFQETQYF
TRBD1	few	TRBJ1-4	TRBV29-1	TGCAGCGTTGGCGTCAGGGGGTTTGAAAAACTGTTTTTT	CSVGVRGFEKLFF
TRBD2	few	TRBJ2-1	TRBV20-1	TGCAGTCCCATCGCTCCGGGACTAGGCTACAATGAGCAGTTCTTC	CSPIAPGLGYNEQFF
TRBD1	few	TRBJ2-5	TRBV4-1	TGCGCCAGCAGCCAAGATAGTTATCCCGGGACAGGCAGGGAGCAGTACTTC	CASSQDSYPGTGREQYF
-	few	TRBJ2-7	TRBV14	TGTGCCAGCAGCCAAGATGGTGTTGGGGGACCGGTAGACGAGCAGTACTTC	CASSQDGVGGPVDEQYF
TRBD2	-	TRBJ2-1	TRBV12-3/TRBV12-4	TGTGCCAGCAGGCATTTAGCGGGGGAAGATCACAATGAGCAGTTCTTC	CASRHLAGEDHNEQFF
TRBD2	-	TRBJ2-2	TRBV6-4	TGTGCCAGCAGTGACTCTGCCCTAGCGGGGTACGGGGAGCTGTTTTTT	CASSDSALAGYGELFF
-	few	TRBJ1-4	TRBV7-9	TGTGCCAGCAGCTTAGCCCCCCGGACAACTAATGAAAAACTGTTTTTT	CASSLAPRTTNEKLFF
TRBD1	-	TRBJ2-1	TRBV20-1	TGCAGTGCTCTTGACAGGGTATGGAGTGAGCAGTTCTTC	CSALDRVWSEQFF
-	-	TRBJ1-3	TRBV20-1	TGCAGTGCTAGAGTAGGGGTAGGGAGCTCTGGAAACACCATATATTTT	CSARVGVGSSGNTIYF
-	-	TRBJ2-1	TRBV5-1	TGCGCCAGCAGCTTGGTTAACGGGGGTACCGACAATGAGCAGTTCTTC	CASSLVNGGTDNEQFF
-	-	TRBJ2-7	TRBV28	TGTGCCAGCAGTTTAGTTCTAGGAGGCAGCTCCTACGAGCAGTACTTC	CASSLVLGGSSYEQYF
TRBD2	-	TRBJ2-3	TRBV5-1	TGCGCCAGCCCGAGGACTAGCCGGGGCACAGATACGCAGTATTTT	CASPRTSRGTDTQYF
-	few	TRBJ2-5	TRBV7-2	TGTGCCAGCAGCCGCCGAATTGTTCGTAGTAGCGGGACCCAGTACTTC	CASSRRIVRSSGTQYF